The 22 T cell receptor beta chains below all came from one sample that was sequenced in a study of cytomegalovirus exposure and HLA in healthy donors. The PCR employed 60 Vbeta primers together with 13 Jbeta primers. The data were produced by immunoSEQ multiplex PCR, yet TCRdb's version contains in-frame clones alone and is incomplete. Altogether 73,000 or so clones are present, around three quarters being singletons, with the ten largest covering around 6%. The sample consisted of PBMCs. The receptors were gathered from a man aged 50 or older in good health and CMV-seronegative.

This clone has only a few counts. The V gene is TRBV4-2, the J gene TRBJ1-1; D ambiguous. The CDR3 contains 11 residues. Germline CDR1 and CDR2: LGHNA and YNFKEQ. The V gene lost 6 bases and the J gene lost 2 bases, with 4 bases spanning the gap. In DNA, the CDR3 is TGTGCCAGCAGTTCAAACACTGAAGCTTTCTTT. This translates into CASSSNTEAFF.

This chain uses TRBV4-2 with TRBJ2-3; D possibly corresponds to TRBD2 (5 bases). The CDR3 is made up of 15 amino acids. Germline V gives CDR1 LGHNA, CDR2 YNFKEQ. V was clipped by 1 base and J by 6 bases, with 14 bases between them. The CDR3 region has the DNA TGTGCCAGCAGCCAAGGGGTGAGACTACCGGATACGCAGTATTTT. It codes for CASSQGVRLPDTQYF.

This chain links TRBV7-9 with TRBJ2-7; D is ambiguous. The V end lost 2 bases, the J end lost 0 bases, and 11 bases lay between the germline ends. This CDR3 has 15 residues. Germline CDR1 reads SEHNR; CDR2 reads FQNEAQ (reference sequence). The CDR3 region has the DNA TGTGCCAGCAGCTTATCGCCGGAGAGCTCCTACGAGCAGTACTTC. Protein: CASSLSPESSYEQYF.

The gene calls are TRBV9 and TRBJ2-2; 12 bases match TRBD2. Germline CDR1 SGDLS, CDR2 YYNGEE. CDR3 length: 19 amino acids. The trim removed 0 bases at V and 2 bases at J, leaving 8 bases unmatched. The CDR3 DNA reads TGTGCCAGCAGCGTAGAACACCAAGGACTAGCGGGAAACACCGGGGAGCTGTTTTTT. Protein sequence: CASSVEHQGLAGNTGELFF. The full variable domain, rest sourced from reference TRBV9 and TRBJ2-2, is DSGVTQTPKHLITATGQRVTLRCSPRSGDLSVYWYQQSLDQGLQFLIQYYNGEERAKGNILERFSAQQFPDLHSELNLSSLELGDSALYFCASSVEHQGLAGNTGELFFGEGSRLTVL.

The rearrangement joins TRBV27 to TRBJ1-1; D gene ambiguous. This CDR3 is built from 18 residues. Germline CDR1 MNHEY, CDR2 SMNVEV (reference sequence). The V and J ends lost 8 bases and 5 bases respectively, with 30 bases between them. CDR3 sequence (DNA): TGTGCCAGCGGGAGAGAACGTTTGGTTTTTAGAGGTTCAACTGAAGCTTTCTTT. Residues: CASGRERLVFRGSTEAFF.

The chain couples TRBV19 to TRBJ1-1; perhaps TRBD1 as D (6 bases). The germline CDR1 and CDR2 sequences are LNHDA and SQIVND (reference sequence). The length of the CDR3 is 11 residues. The V end lost 8 bases, the J end lost 9 bases, and 13 bases lay between the germline ends. CDR3 protein: CASAEGGKAFF. CDR3 nucleotide sequence: TGTGCCAGTGCGGAAGGGGGTAAAGCTTTCTTT.

The V call is TRBV2, the J call TRBJ2-1; TRBD1 is a possible D gene (6 bases). Germline V gives CDR1 SNHLY, CDR2 FYNNEI. The CDR3 consists of 15 residues. Deletions cut 6 bases from V and 0 bases from J, with 12 bases between. The DNA for the CDR3 is TGTGCCAGCAGATCCGACAGGAACTCCTACAATGAGCAGTTCTTC. The encoded protein is CASRSDRNSYNEQFF.

CDR3 DNA: TGTGCCAGTAGTGGGAGACTAGCGGGAGTAATGGGCAATGAGCAGTTCTTC. This gives the protein CASSGRLAGVMGNEQFF. The gene calls are TRBV19 and TRBJ2-1, with 12 bases fitting TRBD2. The CDR3 length is 17 residues. Per germline, CDR1 LNHDA and CDR2 SQIVND (reference sequence). J gave up 6 bases and V 5 bases, and 11 bases lay outside the gene matches.

The chain uses TRBV2 and TRBJ2-3, with D perhaps matching TRBD2 (7 bases). The germline CDR1 and CDR2 sequences are SNHLY and FYNNEI. The CDR3 is 15 amino acids. V lost 4 bases and J lost 3, with 14 bases in between. CDR3 bases: TGTGCCAGCAGTGTTTGGGGGCGGGGGACAGATACGCAGTATTTT. It is translated as CASSVWGRGTDTQYF.

The sample holds a few counts of this clone. The rearrangement uses TRBV29-1 and TRBJ2-3, with unresolved D. V was cut by 6 bases and J by 3 bases, with 13 bases left in between. The length of the CDR3 is 13 residues. Per the germline V gene, CDR1 is SQVTM and CDR2 is ANQGSEA. CDR3 residues: CSVDTGITDTQYF. The CDR3 nucleotides are TGCAGCGTCGATACCGGTATAACAGATACGCAGTATTTT.

This chain joins TRBV4-3 and TRBJ1-4; D not resolved. This CDR3 region has 14 residues. The ends were cut back, 1 base at V and 7 bases at J, with 10 bases in the middle. CDR1 is LGHNA and CDR2 is YSLEER in the germline V gene. CDR3 sequence (DNA): TGCGCCAGCAGCCAAGGCCGTCGAGTTGAAAAACTGTTTTTT. It yields the protein CASSQGRRVEKLFF.

V usage is TRBV18 and J usage is TRBJ1-2; D is ambiguous. Germline CDR1 KGHSH, CDR2 LQKENI. With 2 bases removed from V and 4 bases from J, the gap between germline ends came to 11 bases. The CDR3 length is 14 residues. CDR3 DNA: TGTGCCAGCTCACCAGGGAGCCTCGGCTATGGCTACACCTTC. Protein product: CASSPGSLGYGYTF. The complete variable domain, with remaining parts taken from reference TRBV18 and TRBJ1-2, reads NAGVMQNPRHLVRRRGQEARLRCSPMKGHSHVYWYRQLPEEGLKFMVYLQKENIIDESGMPKERFSAEFPKEGPSILRIQQVVRGDSAAYFCASSPGSLGYGYTFGSGTRLTVV.

This clone came up a few times. This chain joins TRBV27 and TRBJ1-5; no firm D call. Trimming shortened V by 0 bases and J by 6 bases, and 9 bases separated the two germline ends. CDR1 is MNHEY, CDR2 SMNVEV, per germline (reference sequence). The CDR3 consists of 14 residues. CDR3 sequence reads: CASSLSSTFQPQHF. The DNA for the CDR3 is TGTGCCAGCAGTTTATCCAGTACGTTTCAGCCCCAGCATTTT.

The V call is TRBV27, the J call TRBJ2-7, with D tentatively TRBD2 (6 bases). The CDR3 sequence is 14 residues long. The germline gives CDR1 MNHEY, CDR2 SMNVEV (reference sequence). Trimming took 3 bases from V and 2 from J, leaving 11 bases between them. In nucleotides, the CDR3 is TGTGCCAGCAGTTTTTTAGGGGAGGCCTACGAGCAGTACTTC. Translation gives CASSFLGEAYEQYF.

The J gene is TRBJ1-1, the V gene TRBV12-5; D perhaps matches TRBD1 (5 bases). Trimming took off 4 bases at V and 7 bases at J, with 16 bases between the two ends. Germline CDR1 reads LGHNT; CDR2 reads FRNRAP. The CDR3 is made up of 14 amino acids. The CDR3 nucleotides are TGTGCTAGTGGTTCCTGGCGGGGGGGTCTTGAAGCTTTCTTT. It codes for CASGSWRGGLEAFF. Combining the CDR3 with reference TRBV12-5 and TRBJ1-1 gives the whole variable domain DARVTQTPRHKVTEMGQEVTMRCQPILGHNTVFWYRQTMMQGLELLAYFRNRAPLDDSGMPKDRFSAEMPDATLATLKIQPSEPRDSAVYFCASGSWRGGLEAFFGQGTRLTVV.

CDR3 residues: CASSQDRGTEQFF. The DNA for the CDR3 is TGTGCCAGCAGCCAAGATCGGGGGACTGAGCAGTTCTTC. This chain uses TRBV14 with TRBJ2-1; the D gene is possibly TRBD2 (6 bases). Between the trimmed V and J ends, which lost 0 bases and 9 bases, there was a span of 9 bases. The CDR3 runs to 13 residues. Germline V gene lookup returns CDR1 SGHDN and CDR2 FVKESK.

This rearrangement joins TRBV7-3 to TRBJ1-1; D is possibly TRBD1 (5 bases). V was clipped by 1 base and J by 1 base, with 10 bases between them. The V gene's germline CDR1 is SGHTA and CDR2 FQGTGA. The CDR3 is made up of 15 amino acids. CDR3 in DNA: TGTGCCAGCAGCTTAAGGGGTAGGGGGAACACTGAAGCTTTCTTT. Protein product: CASSLRGRGNTEAFF.

This clone was detected only a few times. V and J are TRBV7-9 and TRBJ2-7, with a tentative D call TRBD1 (6 bases). Germline-derived CDR1 and CDR2 are SEHNR and FQNEAQ (reference sequence). V was trimmed by 6 bases and J by 0 bases, leaving 12 bases between them. CDR3 size: 14 residues. The CDR3, as DNA: TGTGCCAGCAGGGAGGACAGCAGCTCCTACGAGCAGTACTTC. This gives the protein CASREDSSSYEQYF.

The chain carries TRBV5-4 and TRBJ2-7; 8 nucleotides line up with TRBD1. The germline V gene encodes CDR1 SGHNT and CDR2 YYREEE (reference sequence). Germline trimming cut 5 bases from V and 3 bases from J; bases unmatched to any gene: 10. The CDR3 runs to 15 residues. CDR3 residues: CASRSPGQEIYEQYF. The CDR3 DNA sequence: TGTGCCAGCAGATCGCCGGGACAGGAGATCTACGAGCAGTACTTC.

The genes are TRBV30 and TRBJ1-1; D gene uncertain. CDR3 size: 14 residues. CDR1 is GTSNPN, CDR2 SVGIG, per germline (reference sequence). Trimming left V 3 bases short and J 0 bases short, with 11 bases between. CDR3 sequence: CAWRYGWVNTEAFF. DNA for the CDR3: TGTGCCTGGAGGTACGGGTGGGTGAACACTGAAGCTTTCTTT.

The rearrangement joins TRBV25-1 to TRBJ2-4, with 7 bases that match TRBD2. This CDR3 is 14 amino acids long. Germline V gene data show CDR1 as MGHDK and CDR2 as SYGVNS. V gave up 7 bases and J gave up 6 bases; unmatched junction bases: 9. CDR3 coding DNA: TGTGCCAGCACCGAGCGGGGTAAAGGAAACATTCAGTACTTC. As protein: CASTERGKGNIQYF.

V is TRBV30 and J is TRBJ1-2; no definite D call. The germline gives CDR1 GTSNPN, CDR2 SVGIG (reference sequence). V lost 7 bases to trimming and J lost 0 bases, with 6 bases between them. This CDR3 contains 11 residues. CDR3 residues: CASAANYGYTF. In DNA form, the CDR3 reads TGTGCCTCCGCAGCTAACTATGGCTACACCTTC.